This is a list of T cell receptor beta chains from one sample in a study of cytomegalovirus exposure and HLA in healthy donors. The repertoire was sequenced with immunoSEQ multiplex PCR; TCRdb's copy has only in-frame clones and lacks some. The profile shows around 97,000 clones, approximately 9% of them singletons. Sequencing input: PBMCs. The receptors stem from a man aged 50 to 60 in good health and CMV-seropositive. Each CDR3 is given with its conserved first and last residue. A D gene is named only where the DNA matches it firmly. Some rows mark clone size as missing; the rest say once, few, many or name a class of expanded clone.

v_call	d_call	clone_size	j_call	cdr3_nt	cdr3_aa
TRBV7-9	-	-	TRBJ2-3	TGTGCCAGCAGCAGGACAACAGATACGCAGTATTTT	CASSRTTDTQYF
TRBV7-3	-	-	TRBJ2-3	TGTGCCAGCAGCATATCGTCCTTGGATACGCAGTATTTT	CASSISSLDTQYF
TRBV9	TRBD2	-	TRBJ2-1	TGTGCCAGCAGCATTAGCGGGAGTTCTTACAATGAGCAGTTCTTC	CASSISGSSYNEQFF
TRBV11-2	-	few	TRBJ2-7	TGTGCCAGCAGATCTCCGGGTCCTATCTACGAGCAGTACTTC	CASRSPGPIYEQYF
TRBV27	TRBD1	few	TRBJ1-2	TGTGCCAGCAGTTTAAGGCCAGGACAGGGACACTATGGCTACACCTTC	CASSLRPGQGHYGYTF
TRBV29-1	TRBD1	-	TRBJ1-2	TGCAGCGTTGAAGATTCCACAGGGGGAGGCTATGGCTACACCTTC	CSVEDSTGGGYGYTF
TRBV27	-	-	TRBJ2-7	TGTGCCAGCAGTTTGAAGCTAGCTGGTTCCTACGAGCAGTACTTC	CASSLKLAGSYEQYF
TRBV30	-	-	TRBJ1-4	TGTGCCTGGAGTCCAAGCGCCAATGAAAAACTGTTTTTT	CAWSPSANEKLFF
TRBV6-4	-	few	TRBJ2-7	TGTGCCAGCAGGAGACCTCATCGAGGCTACGAGCAGTACTTC	CASRRPHRGYEQYF
TRBV5-1	TRBD1	-	TRBJ1-3	TGCGCCAGCAGCCTCAGCGGACAGGGGGCGAGTAGAGGAAACACCATATATTTT	CASSLSGQGASRGNTIYF
TRBV18	TRBD2	few	TRBJ2-2	TGTGCCAGCTCTCCCCTCGGCGGGAGTAACGGCGGGGAGCTGTTTTTT	CASSPLGGSNGGELFF
TRBV28	TRBD1	few	TRBJ1-6	TGTGCCAGCAGAACCGGGACAGGGGGGATTTCACCCCTCCACTTT	CASRTGTGGISPLHF
TRBV14	TRBD2	few	TRBJ2-5	TGTGCCAGCAGTAGTAGCGGGACGACGACCCAGTACTTC	CASSSSGTTTQYF
TRBV6-1	-	few	TRBJ1-6	TGTGCCAGCAGTGAACTGCGACTAAACTATAATTCACCCCTCCACTTT	CASSELRLNYNSPLHF
TRBV18	TRBD1	few	TRBJ1-2	TGTGCCAGCTCACCAGGGGACAGGGGGTCAAACGGCTACACCTTC	CASSPGDRGSNGYTF
TRBV28	-	few	TRBJ1-1	TGTGCCAGCAGTAGACAGCTCCGGGGGTCCACTGAAGCTTTCTTT	CASSRQLRGSTEAFF
TRBV29-1	-	few	TRBJ2-7	TGCAGCGTTGAAGAATCCCTTTCCGAGCAGTACTTC	CSVEESLSEQYF
TRBV6-6	-	few	TRBJ1-4	TGTGCCAGCAGTTACAACCCAGCAACTAATGAAAAACTGTTTTTT	CASSYNPATNEKLFF
TRBV19	TRBD2	-	TRBJ2-3	TGTGCCAGTAGTACGGGGGGGGGTAGCACAGATACGCAGTATTTT	CASSTGGGSTDTQYF
TRBV28	TRBD1	-	TRBJ2-7	TGTGCCAGCAGCCGCCGACTCGGGACAGGGGCCTACGAGCAGTACTTC	CASSRRLGTGAYEQYF
TRBV28	TRBD2	-	TRBJ2-2	TGTGCCAGCAGTTTAGCCTCCGGTGCGGGGGGACCGAACACCGGGGAGCTGTTTTTT	CASSLASGAGGPNTGELFF
TRBV6-6	-	-	TRBJ1-5	TGTGCCAGCAGTTACTCGACAGGCTGGGGGCATCAGCCCCAGCATTTT	CASSYSTGWGHQPQHF
TRBV27	-	few	TRBJ2-7	TGTGCCAGCAGTTTATTTGGCTCCGGTTCTCGGGTCTACGAGCAGTACTTC	CASSLFGSGSRVYEQYF
TRBV9	-	-	TRBJ2-2	TGTGCCAGCAGCGTAGTGGCAGGGCGGACCGGGGAGCTGTTTTTT	CASSVVAGRTGELFF
TRBV7-2	-	few	TRBJ1-2	TGTGCCAGCAGCCTCATGGTAGGGGTTGGCTATGGCTACACCTTC	CASSLMVGVGYGYTF
TRBV6-1	TRBD2	few	TRBJ2-1	TGTGCCAGCAGTGCCGCCGGGACTAGCGGGAGGAAGGGGCCACAGTTCTTC	CASSAAGTSGRKGPQFF
TRBV2	TRBD2	-	TRBJ2-3	TGTGCCAGCAGGGCGACTAGCGGGAGGGTCGTAGATACGCAGTATTTT	CASRATSGRVVDTQYF
TRBV19	TRBD1	-	TRBJ2-3	TGTGCCAGTAGTATAGATCCGGGACAGGTGAGCACAGATACGCAGTATTTT	CASSIDPGQVSTDTQYF
TRBV28	TRBD1	-	TRBJ2-7	TGTGCCAGCAGACGGACAGGGCTTACCTACGAGCAGTACTTC	CASRRTGLTYEQYF
TRBV30	TRBD1	many	TRBJ1-4	TGTGCCTCGGACAGGGTTAATGAAAAACTGTTTTTT	CASDRVNEKLFF
TRBV18	-	-	TRBJ2-1	TGTGCCAGCTCACCACGAGAGACTAGCTCCTACAATGAGCAGTTCTTC	CASSPRETSSYNEQFF
TRBV30	-	few	TRBJ1-1	TGTGCCTGGACATTGATTCCAGTGAACACTGAAGCTTTCTTT	CAWTLIPVNTEAFF
TRBV10-2	-	-	TRBJ2-3	TGCGCCACCAAGACCGGGACTAGCACAGATACGCAGTATTTT	CATKTGTSTDTQYF
TRBV9	TRBD2	few	TRBJ2-1	TGTGCCAGCAGCGTAGCGGGCGGGAGGAACAACAATGAGCAGTTCTTC	CASSVAGGRNNNEQFF
TRBV2	-	few	TRBJ1-1	TGTGCCAGCAGCCGCAGGGAAGCTTTCTTT	CASSRREAFF
TRBV2	-	few	TRBJ2-7	TGTGCCAGCATGCCGGGACTCCGGTCCTACGAGCAGTACTTC	CASMPGLRSYEQYF
TRBV4-1	TRBD1	many	TRBJ2-2	TGCGCCAGCAGCCATCTCTCGACAGGGGCCGGCGGGGAGCTGTTTTTT	CASSHLSTGAGGELFF
TRBV6-4	-	few	TRBJ2-3	TGTGCCAGCAATAGCGAGGAGTTATCAGATACGCAGTATTTT	CASNSEELSDTQYF
TRBV2	TRBD2	few	TRBJ2-5	TGTGCCAGTCGGACTAGCGGGAGAGGGGAGACCCAGTACTTC	CASRTSGRGETQYF
TRBV7-9	-	few	TRBJ2-7	TGTGCCAGCAGCTCTCCCCTAGCCCCCGAGCAGTACTTC	CASSSPLAPEQYF
TRBV7-2	TRBD2	few	TRBJ2-7	TGTGCCAGCAGCAAGCGCGGGGAGGGGTACGAGCAGTACTTC	CASSKRGEGYEQYF
TRBV29-1	TRBD1	few	TRBJ2-4	TGTAGCGTTGAAGATTGGGACAGGGCGAACATTCAGTACTTC	CSVEDWDRANIQYF
TRBV13	TRBD1	-	TRBJ1-6	TGTGCCAGCAGCTTACCAGGGACAGGGGGGGATTCACCCCTCCACTTT	CASSLPGTGGDSPLHF
TRBV5-6	TRBD2	-	TRBJ2-3	TGTGCCAGCAGCTTGGGGACTAGCTTGCCAGGGGATACGCAGTATTTT	CASSLGTSLPGDTQYF
TRBV13	TRBD2	few	TRBJ2-1	TGTGCCAGCACCCTGAGCGGGAGTGCCTACAATGAGCAGTTCTTC	CASTLSGSAYNEQFF
TRBV6-1	-	-	TRBJ1-1	TGTGCCAGCAAAGAACAGGGTGGCGGCACTGAAGCTTTCTTT	CASKEQGGGTEAFF
TRBV30	-	many	TRBJ2-3	TGTGCCTGGAGTAAACTGAGGACAGATACGCAGTATTTT	CAWSKLRTDTQYF
TRBV15	TRBD1	-	TRBJ2-7	TGTGCCACCAGCAGACCTGGACAGGGCGGTGTCTACGAGCAGTACTTC	CATSRPGQGGVYEQYF
TRBV6-5	-	-	TRBJ2-7	TGTGCCAGCAGTTCGGACTATAAGGTCGAGCAGTACTTC	CASSSDYKVEQYF
TRBV19	TRBD2	-	TRBJ2-1	TGTGCCAGTAGTAAATTACTAGCGGGGAGCTCCTACAATGAGCAGTTCTTC	CASSKLLAGSSYNEQFF
TRBV19	TRBD1	few	TRBJ1-3	TGTGCCAGTGGGACAGGGGGATCTGGAAACACCATATATTTT	CASGTGGSGNTIYF
TRBV7-6	-	-	TRBJ1-1	TGTGCCAGCAGCCAGGCCGGGGGGAACACTGAAGCTTTCTTT	CASSQAGGNTEAFF